In this sample, the clone carrying this T cell receptor (beta chain) turned up a few times. The CDR3 has 14 residues. The germline V gene encodes CDR1 DFQATT and CDR2 SNEGSKA (reference sequence). V dropped 6 bases and J dropped 0 bases, with 11 bases sitting between them. TCRdb re-derived calls from the RT-PCR reads in MiXCR, one entry per CDR3 protein. Of about 700,000 distinct CDR3 sequences in the sample, 11% to 15% were seen once. The sequencing sample was made of memory CD4+ T cells from blood. The receptor comes from a female donor in good health, serving as a healthy control. The gene calls are TRBV20-1 and TRBJ2-2, with D perhaps TRBD2 (6 bases). In nucleotides, the CDR3 is TGCAGTGCAAAGGGACTTACGAACACCGGGGAGCTGTTTTTT. Translated, it gives CSAKGLTNTGELFF.